These T cell receptor beta chains were read from a single sample in a study of regulatory T cells in long-lasting Graves disease. From the multiplex PCR reads, TCRdb called clonotypes with MiXCR, one entry per CDR3 protein. The top ten clones hold 6.5% to 10% of a sample with under 500,000 distinct CDR3 sequences, around 20% of them seen once. This material consisted of peripheral blood mononuclear cells (PBMCs), taken when the disease was refractory, from a patient treated with antithyroid drugs. The receptor set was obtained from a female donor with Graves disease. Each CDR3 is given with its conserved first and last residue. D genes are given only for firm matches. The size entry is marked missing in some rows and otherwise reads once, few, many or a size class.

cdr3_nt: TGCAGCGTTGGGGCGACTAACTACGAGCAGTACTTC
cdr3_aa: CSVGATNYEQYF
j_call: TRBJ2-7
clone_size: many
d_call: -
v_call: TRBV29-1

cdr3_nt: TGTGCCAGCAGCCAAGATTATGGCCCTAATTACAATCAGCCCCAGCATTTT
cdr3_aa: CASSQDYGPNYNQPQHF
j_call: TRBJ1-5
clone_size: -
d_call: -
v_call: TRBV4-2

cdr3_nt: TGTGCCAGCAGTTTGTTAACCGGGACGGTCAATAATTCACCCCTCCACTTT
cdr3_aa: CASSLLTGTVNNSPLHF
j_call: TRBJ1-6
clone_size: -
d_call: -
v_call: TRBV27

cdr3_nt: TGTGCCAGCAGCTTTGGTGGAGCGTCGGGCTACACCTTC
cdr3_aa: CASSFGGASGYTF
j_call: TRBJ1-2
clone_size: many
d_call: -
v_call: TRBV7-2

cdr3_nt: TGCGCCAGCAGCCAAGACTTCCCGCGGGAACTCTGGGCCGAGCAGTACTTC
cdr3_aa: CASSQDFPRELWAEQYF
j_call: TRBJ2-7
clone_size: -
d_call: -
v_call: TRBV4-1

cdr3_nt: TGCGCCAGCAGCCTGACAGGGGGCGCGTTCGCTGAAGCTTTCTTT
cdr3_aa: CASSLTGGAFAEAFF
j_call: TRBJ1-1
clone_size: many
d_call: TRBD1
v_call: TRBV5-1

cdr3_nt: TGTGCCTGGAACCACCCTTCGGCGCTTGGCGAAAAACTGTTTTTT
cdr3_aa: CAWNHPSALGEKLFF
j_call: TRBJ1-4
clone_size: -
d_call: -
v_call: TRBV30

cdr3_nt: TGCAGTGCACCCTTACAGGGTATTCGTAACGGCTACACCTTC
cdr3_aa: CSAPLQGIRNGYTF
j_call: TRBJ1-2
clone_size: many
d_call: -
v_call: TRBV20-1

cdr3_nt: TGTGCCAGCAGCCCGACTAGTCTAGGGGGAGAGACCCAGTACTTC
cdr3_aa: CASSPTSLGGETQYF
j_call: TRBJ2-5
clone_size: many
d_call: -
v_call: TRBV7-9

cdr3_nt: TGTGCCAGCAGTTACCTAAGACAGTACGAGCAGTACTTC
cdr3_aa: CASSYLRQYEQYF
j_call: TRBJ2-7
clone_size: -
d_call: -
v_call: TRBV6-2/TRBV6-3

cdr3_nt: TGTGCCTGGAGGGGGGATGGGCAGTACTTC
cdr3_aa: CAWRGDGQYF
j_call: TRBJ2-7
clone_size: few
d_call: -
v_call: TRBV30

cdr3_nt: TGTGCCAGCAGTGCCCGCCCGGCGGGAGGTTACAATGAGCAGTTCTTC
cdr3_aa: CASSARPAGGYNEQFF
j_call: TRBJ2-1
clone_size: -
d_call: TRBD2
v_call: TRBV6-2/TRBV6-3

cdr3_nt: TGTGCCAGCAGCCCTCCGGGCCGGAACTATGGCTACACCTTC
cdr3_aa: CASSPPGRNYGYTF
j_call: TRBJ1-2
clone_size: many
d_call: -
v_call: TRBV3-1

cdr3_nt: TGTGCCAGTAGTATAACCGGGACGTTTAACACTGAAGCTTTCTTT
cdr3_aa: CASSITGTFNTEAFF
j_call: TRBJ1-1
clone_size: -
d_call: -
v_call: TRBV19

cdr3_nt: TGTGCCAGCAGCTTAGATAGAAGGAGGGTGTCGGCCGGGGAGCTGTTTTTT
cdr3_aa: CASSLDRRRVSAGELFF
j_call: TRBJ2-2
clone_size: -
d_call: -
v_call: TRBV11-2

cdr3_nt: TGTGCCAGCTCACCACGGGGACAGGGCTTCCAAGAGACCCAGTACTTC
cdr3_aa: CASSPRGQGFQETQYF
j_call: TRBJ2-5
clone_size: many
d_call: TRBD1
v_call: TRBV18

cdr3_nt: TGTGCCAGCAGCCCCGGGGGTGTCACCTACGAGCAGTACTTC
cdr3_aa: CASSPGGVTYEQYF
j_call: TRBJ2-7
clone_size: few
d_call: -
v_call: TRBV3-1

cdr3_nt: TGTGCCAGCAGTTACATCGGACAGGGCAACTATGGCTACACCTTC
cdr3_aa: CASSYIGQGNYGYTF
j_call: TRBJ1-2
clone_size: few
d_call: TRBD1
v_call: TRBV6-5

cdr3_nt: TGTGCCAGCGTTACTTGGAGGGCCTCGGTCCCCGGGGAGCTGTTTTTT
cdr3_aa: CASVTWRASVPGELFF
j_call: TRBJ2-2
clone_size: many
d_call: -
v_call: TRBV28

cdr3_nt: TGTGCCAGCAGCCCTTGGGGATCTGAGCTCTCTGGGGCCAACGTCCTGACTTTC
cdr3_aa: CASSPWGSELSGANVLTF
j_call: TRBJ2-6
clone_size: many
d_call: -
v_call: TRBV28

cdr3_nt: TGTGCCAGTAGTATGGTACAGGGGCAAACCGGGGAGCTGTTTTTT
cdr3_aa: CASSMVQGQTGELFF
j_call: TRBJ2-2
clone_size: -
d_call: TRBD1
v_call: TRBV19

cdr3_nt: TGTGCCAGCAGTGAATTGGGATTCCAGCGGGAGGGCAACCCGTACGAGCAGTACTTC
cdr3_aa: CASSELGFQREGNPYEQYF
j_call: TRBJ2-7
clone_size: -
d_call: TRBD2
v_call: TRBV6-1

cdr3_nt: TGTGCCAGTAGTACCTCGGGACAGAATAGCAATCAGCCCCAGCATTTT
cdr3_aa: CASSTSGQNSNQPQHF
j_call: TRBJ1-5
clone_size: -
d_call: TRBD1
v_call: TRBV19

cdr3_nt: TGTGCCAGCAGCGATACTAGCGGGAGGACCGGGGAGCTGTTTTTT
cdr3_aa: CASSDTSGRTGELFF
j_call: TRBJ2-2
clone_size: -
d_call: TRBD2
v_call: TRBV7-9

cdr3_nt: TGTGCCAGCACCTTAGGACTAGCGGGACTACAAGAGACCCAGTACTTC
cdr3_aa: CASTLGLAGLQETQYF
j_call: TRBJ2-5
clone_size: many
d_call: TRBD2
v_call: TRBV28

cdr3_nt: TGTGCCAGCAGGGGGGAAACGGCGACCTACGAGCAGTACTTC
cdr3_aa: CASRGETATYEQYF
j_call: TRBJ2-7
clone_size: -
d_call: -
v_call: TRBV7-2

cdr3_nt: TGTGCCATCAGTGAGCAGGGGATGGGCGGGGAGCTGTTTTTT
cdr3_aa: CAISEQGMGGELFF
j_call: TRBJ2-2
clone_size: -
d_call: -
v_call: TRBV10-3

cdr3_nt: TGTGCCAGCAGCTATTCGTGGAATGAGCAGTTCTTC
cdr3_aa: CASSYSWNEQFF
j_call: TRBJ2-1
clone_size: many
d_call: -
v_call: TRBV11-2

cdr3_nt: TGCAGTGCTAGATCGGGGGCGCTAGGACGGCAGTACTTC
cdr3_aa: CSARSGALGRQYF
j_call: TRBJ2-7
clone_size: few
d_call: -
v_call: TRBV20-1

cdr3_nt: TGCAGTGCTAGAGATTTGGCTAGCGCTTCCTACGAGCAGTACTTC
cdr3_aa: CSARDLASASYEQYF
j_call: TRBJ2-7
clone_size: few
d_call: -
v_call: TRBV20-1

cdr3_nt: TGTGCCAGCAGCCCGTATGCACCTCCAATTTTCTCTGGGGCCAACGTCCTGACTTTC
cdr3_aa: CASSPYAPPIFSGANVLTF
j_call: TRBJ2-6
clone_size: -
d_call: -
v_call: TRBV27

cdr3_nt: TGTGCCAGCTCACTACGACAGGGGACTAACACTGAAGCTTTCTTT
cdr3_aa: CASSLRQGTNTEAFF
j_call: TRBJ1-1
clone_size: few
d_call: TRBD1
v_call: TRBV18

cdr3_nt: TGTGCCAGCAGTCCCCTTAGGGACAGGGGGTTCTACGAGCAGTACTTC
cdr3_aa: CASSPLRDRGFYEQYF
j_call: TRBJ2-7
clone_size: -
d_call: TRBD1
v_call: TRBV27

cdr3_nt: TGTGCCAGCAGCCTCGTTAGTGGGGCCAACGTCCTGACTTTC
cdr3_aa: CASSLVSGANVLTF
j_call: TRBJ2-6
clone_size: many
d_call: -
v_call: TRBV28

cdr3_nt: TGTGCTAGTAGTAGGCAGGCGAAGACATCCGATAACAATCAGCCCCAGCATTTT
cdr3_aa: CASSRQAKTSDNNQPQHF
j_call: TRBJ1-5
clone_size: -
d_call: -
v_call: TRBV19

cdr3_nt: TGTGCCAGCAGACCAGGGTACTCCTACGAGCAGTACTTC
cdr3_aa: CASRPGYSYEQYF
j_call: TRBJ2-7
clone_size: few
d_call: -
v_call: TRBV27

cdr3_nt: TGTGCCACCAGCAGAGATCGGGGTAACATTCAGTACTTC
cdr3_aa: CATSRDRGNIQYF
j_call: TRBJ2-4
clone_size: many
d_call: -
v_call: TRBV15

cdr3_nt: TGTGCCAGCAGCTTAAGTAGCGGGGGGATAGGCGAGCAGTACTTC
cdr3_aa: CASSLSSGGIGEQYF
j_call: TRBJ2-7
clone_size: many
d_call: TRBD2
v_call: TRBV7-8

cdr3_nt: TGTGCCACCAGCAGAGTGGGACAGGGGGCCTGGGAGACCCAGTACTTC
cdr3_aa: CATSRVGQGAWETQYF
j_call: TRBJ2-5
clone_size: many
d_call: TRBD1
v_call: TRBV15

cdr3_nt: TGTGCCAGCAGCTTGGTCGGGAACACCTACGAGCAGTACTTC
cdr3_aa: CASSLVGNTYEQYF
j_call: TRBJ2-7
clone_size: few
d_call: -
v_call: TRBV5-6

cdr3_nt: TGCAGCGGGAGAACAGAATACGAGCAGTACTTC
cdr3_aa: CSGRTEYEQYF
j_call: TRBJ2-7
clone_size: many
d_call: -
v_call: TRBV29-1

cdr3_nt: TGTGCCAGCAGCAGAGGACAGGGGGACGACGAGCAGTACTTC
cdr3_aa: CASSRGQGDDEQYF
j_call: TRBJ2-7
clone_size: many
d_call: TRBD1
v_call: TRBV7-3

cdr3_nt: TGTGCCAGCAGGGGTCGGGGCGGTTACTCGACCGGGACTGGGACCACCGGGGAGCTGTTTTTT
cdr3_aa: CASRGRGGYSTGTGTTGELFF
j_call: TRBJ2-2
clone_size: -
d_call: -
v_call: TRBV6-1

cdr3_nt: TGTGCCAGCAGCTTGGTGACTTCGAGCTCTGGGGCCAACGTCCTGACTTTC
cdr3_aa: CASSLVTSSSGANVLTF
j_call: TRBJ2-6
clone_size: -
d_call: -
v_call: TRBV5-8

cdr3_nt: TGTGCCAGCGGGTACCCCTCCTACGAGCAGTACTTC
cdr3_aa: CASGYPSYEQYF
j_call: TRBJ2-7
clone_size: -
d_call: -
v_call: TRBV6-1

cdr3_nt: TGTGCCAGCAGTTACTCAGGGACTAGGATTCACAATGAGCAGTTCTTC
cdr3_aa: CASSYSGTRIHNEQFF
j_call: TRBJ2-1
clone_size: -
d_call: TRBD2
v_call: TRBV6-9

cdr3_nt: TGCGCCAGCAGCTCCCTGGGACTAACCCAAGAGACCCAGTACTTC
cdr3_aa: CASSSLGLTQETQYF
j_call: TRBJ2-5
clone_size: -
d_call: TRBD2
v_call: TRBV5-1

cdr3_nt: TGTGCCAGCAGTCGAAGAGAGGTAGCGGGAGGGGGAGAGACCCAGTACTTC
cdr3_aa: CASSRREVAGGGETQYF
j_call: TRBJ2-5
clone_size: many
d_call: TRBD2
v_call: TRBV28

cdr3_nt: TGCAGCGTTCAGGGGGCGGGCAAAAACATTCAGTACTTC
cdr3_aa: CSVQGAGKNIQYF
j_call: TRBJ2-4
clone_size: few
d_call: TRBD1
v_call: TRBV29-1

cdr3_nt: TGTGCCAGCAGCCAAGATATCAATACTGAAGCTTTCTTT
cdr3_aa: CASSQDINTEAFF
j_call: TRBJ1-1
clone_size: many
d_call: -
v_call: TRBV4-2

cdr3_nt: TGTGCCAGCAGTTTAGAGGGACAGGGATTCAGTTTTACCACTGAAGCTTTCTTT
cdr3_aa: CASSLEGQGFSFTTEAFF
j_call: TRBJ1-1
clone_size: -
d_call: TRBD1
v_call: TRBV28

cdr3_nt: TGTGCCAGCAGTTACGGGACAGGGGATCAGCCCCAGCATTTT
cdr3_aa: CASSYGTGDQPQHF
j_call: TRBJ1-5
clone_size: many
d_call: TRBD1
v_call: TRBV6-2/TRBV6-3

cdr3_nt: TGTGCCAGCAGAGAGGCCGACAGGAACACTGAAGCTTTCTTT
cdr3_aa: CASREADRNTEAFF
j_call: TRBJ1-1
clone_size: many
d_call: -
v_call: TRBV7-9

cdr3_nt: TGCAGTGCTTCCCCCGGAATTTTTGGCTACACCTTC
cdr3_aa: CSASPGIFGYTF
j_call: TRBJ1-2
clone_size: few
d_call: -
v_call: TRBV20-1

cdr3_nt: TGTGCCACCAGTGATTTGCTTGGGGGAGAGACCCAGTACTTC
cdr3_aa: CATSDLLGGETQYF
j_call: TRBJ2-5
clone_size: -
d_call: -
v_call: TRBV24-1

cdr3_nt: TGTGCCAGCAGCGCAAAAGGGACACCCCTGGGGGTGTCCCAGTACTTC
cdr3_aa: CASSAKGTPLGVSQYF
j_call: TRBJ2-5
clone_size: few
d_call: -
v_call: TRBV7-9

cdr3_nt: TGTGCCAGCAGTCGCGGACTAGCGGCCTACAATGAGCAGTTCTTC
cdr3_aa: CASSRGLAAYNEQFF
j_call: TRBJ2-1
clone_size: -
d_call: TRBD2
v_call: TRBV2

cdr3_nt: TGTGCCAGCAGCAGGACAGGGACTCGGGGCTACACCTTC
cdr3_aa: CASSRTGTRGYTF
j_call: TRBJ1-2
clone_size: -
d_call: TRBD1
v_call: TRBV7-2

cdr3_nt: TGTGCCAGCACCCAAACTATTCGGGACAGGGGGCCGGGATTAGCCTACGAGCAGTACTTC
cdr3_aa: CASTQTIRDRGPGLAYEQYF
j_call: TRBJ2-7
clone_size: -
d_call: TRBD1
v_call: TRBV27